A single sample gave rise to the 11 T cell receptor beta chains below, sequenced in a study of T-cell memory formation after mild COVID-19. TCRdb re-analysed the 5' RACE reads in MiXCR, keeping a single row per CDR3 protein. The profile shows around 530,000 distinct CDR3 sequences, roughly 21% of them singletons. The sample consisted of PBMCs or a T cell subset sorted from them (not recorded which). Receptor source: an adult woman who had mild COVID-19 (a few samples of this study predate the infection). Cell type and time point are not known.

This clonotype came up a few times. The chain employs TRBV6-2 or TRBV6-3 and TRBJ2-3, with D perhaps given as TRBD1 or TRBD2 (5 bases each). CDR1 and CDR2 from the germline V gene are MNHEY and SVGEGT. V shed 4 bases and J shed 5 bases, with 16 bases lying between them. There are 15 residues in the CDR3. CDR3: CASSSLPWGKDTQYF. In nucleotides, the CDR3 is TGTGCCAGCAGTTCCCTCCCATGGGGGAAAGATACGCAGTATTTT.

The CDR3, as DNA: TGTGCCAGCAGGGGGGAAGGTCAGCCCCAGCATTTT. Protein sequence: CASRGEGQPQHF. The chain has TRBV2 and TRBJ1-5; a weak D match, TRBD1 (5 bases). The V gene's germline CDR1 is SNHLY and CDR2 FYNNEI. The ends were cut back, 6 bases at V and 6 bases at J, with 9 bases in the middle. This CDR3 spans 12 amino acids. Filled out from reference TRBV2 and TRBJ1-5, the complete variable domain reads EPEVTQTPSHQVTQMGQEVILRCVPISNHLYFYWYRQILGQKVEFLVSFYNNEISEKSEIFDDQFSVERPDGSNFTLKIRSTKLEDSAMYFCASRGEGQPQHFGDGTRLSIL.

The chain couples TRBV15 to TRBJ1-3; D gene ambiguous. V lost 0 bases and J lost 2, with 11 bases in between. CDR3 length: 16 residues. Germline V CDR1 and CDR2: LNHNV, YYDKDF (reference sequence). In DNA, the CDR3 is TGTGCCACCAGCAGAGATTCTAGGAACCCTGGAAACACCATATATTTT. Translated: CATSRDSRNPGNTIYF.

The genes are TRBV14 and TRBJ2-5, with D perhaps matching TRBD1 (6 bases). This CDR3 comprises 16 residues. V shed 4 bases and J shed 3 bases, with 18 bases lying between them. Germline V lookup: CDR1 SGHDN, CDR2 FVKESK. The CDR3 bases are TGTGCCAGCAGCCTTGACAGGTTGTCCCCTAAAGAGACCCAGTACTTC. It encodes CASSLDRLSPKETQYF. Full variable domain (remainder filled in from reference TRBV14 and TRBJ2-5): EAGVTQFPSHSVIEKGQTVTLRCDPISGHDNLYWYRRVMGKEIKFLLHFVKESKQDESGMPNNRFLAERTGGTYSTLKVQPAELEDSGVYFCASSLDRLSPKETQYFGPGTRLLVL.

There are a few counts of this clonotype. The chain couples TRBV5-6 to TRBJ1-1; D call uncertain. From germline, CDR1 is SGHDT and CDR2 YYEEEE. V gave up 4 bases and J gave up 4 bases, with 14 bases separating them. CDR3 size: 14 residues. The DNA for the CDR3 is TGTGCCAGCAGCCCCCAAAACTTGGGCACTGAAGCTTTCTTT. Protein product: CASSPQNLGTEAFF.

The chain joins TRBV5-1 to TRBJ1-6; tentative D call: TRBD1 (6 bases). There are 15 residues in the CDR3. The germline V gene encodes CDR1 SGHRS and CDR2 YFSETQ. The ends were cut back, 0 bases at V and 10 bases at J, with 14 bases in the middle. The CDR3 loop is CASSLALAGVSPLHF. DNA of the CDR3: TGCGCCAGCAGCTTGGCCCTAGCAGGGGTGTCACCCCTCCACTTT.

This chain links TRBV7-3 with TRBJ1-1; 10 positions agree with TRBD1. CDR1 and CDR2 (germline): SGHTA, FQGTGA. J gave up 8 bases and V 4 bases, and 13 bases lay outside the gene matches. The CDR3 has 16 amino acids. CDR3 DNA: TGTGCCAGCAGCTCAGACGGACAGGGGGGGTGGTCCGAAGCTTTCTTT. Translation gives CASSSDGQGGWSEAFF.

In its sample, this clonotype was seen a few times. The chain joins TRBV30 to TRBJ2-5; D might be TRBD1 or TRBD2, each matching 5 bases. The germline V and J ends were trimmed by 0 bases and 2 bases, with 7 bases remaining between them. The CDR3 has 13 amino acids. Per the germline V gene, CDR1 is GTSNPN and CDR2 is SVGIG (reference sequence). The CDR3 protein is CAWSVWGQETQYF. For the CDR3, the DNA is TGTGCCTGGAGTGTTTGGGGGCAAGAGACCCAGTACTTC.

V usage is TRBV24-1 and J usage is TRBJ2-2; 7 nucleotides agree with TRBD1. Unmatched junction bases numbered 5, after V lost 10 bases and J lost 4 bases. This CDR3 comprises 13 residues. Germline CDR1 is KGHDR and CDR2 is SFDVKD. The CDR3 DNA is TGTGCCACGAAGGGACAGAGCACCGGGGAGCTGTTTTTT. Its translation is CATKGQSTGELFF.

This sequence joins TRBV5-5 and TRBJ2-7; D might be TRBD1 or TRBD2, each matching 5 bases. The length of the CDR3 is 14 residues. CDR1 SGHKS and CDR2 YYEKEE come from the germline V gene (reference sequence). V lost 1 base and J lost 1, with 9 bases in between. In DNA form, the CDR3 reads TGTGCCAGCAGCTTGACTTGGGGGTCCTACGAGCAGTACTTC. Translating gives CASSLTWGSYEQYF.

The CDR3 coding sequence is TGTGCCACCAGCAGTTTGGACAGGGTATCCGGCGAGCAGTACTTC. It codes for CATSSLDRVSGEQYF. The chain carries TRBV15 and TRBJ2-7; TRBD1 aligns across 8 bases. V was pared by 3 bases and J by 6 bases, with 10 bases of the junction left unmatched. The CDR3 is made up of 15 amino acids. Germline V lookup: CDR1 LNHNV, CDR2 YYDKDF (reference sequence).